Only a few counts were recorded for the clone carrying this T cell receptor beta chain. As yet, its antigen is unknown. Per germline, CDR1 SGHRS and CDR2 YFSETQ. V was shortened by 2 bases and J by 1 base, with 16 bases between the two germline ends. The CDR3 is made up of 16 amino acids. The second PCR ran about 7 to 12 cycles with a sample-barcoded 5' primer and J-beta primers. Each of the samples gave a minimum of 2.5 million paired-end reads that contained CDR3. TCRdb reanalysed the 5' RACE reads using MiXCR and keeps one entry per CDR3 protein. The repertoire has more than 1,000,000 distinct CDR3 sequences, approximately 25% of them found once; the top ten carry around 0.7%. The data stem from a study of blood T cells in healthy people across ages. Overall study results and limits: Across samples, TCR beta diversity tracked strongly with naive T cell percentage. Expanded clonotype shifts may have been confounded, as the donors had an unknown CMV status.

The same sample was also studied in work on T cells of mothers and their children. As that report states: Mothers and children who were related shared slightly more overlap than unrelated pairs, but not significantly more.

The sequence derives from a girl aged 2-15 years in good health. The chain is built from TRBV5-1 and TRBJ2-7; D tentatively fits TRBD1 or TRBD2 (5 bases each). The sample comprised blood. Here the CDR3 DNA reads TGCGCCAGCAGCTTAACCGGGACCAGCACTTCCTACGAGCAGTACTTC. Translation gives CASSLTGTSTSYEQYF. The whole variable domain, filled in from reference TRBV5-1 and TRBJ2-7, reads KAGVTQTPRYLIKTRGQQVTLSCSPISGHRSVSWYQQTPGQGLQFLFEYFSETQRNKGNFPGRFSGRQFSNSRSEMNVSTLELGDSALYLCASSLTGTSTSYEQYFGPGTRLTVT.